These T cell receptor beta chains were read from a single sample in a study of blood T cells in healthy people across ages. TCRdb reanalysed the 5' RACE reads using MiXCR and keeps one entry per CDR3 protein. The data hold roughly 700,000 distinct CDR3 sequences, with 49% observed a single time. Sample: blood. The receptors originated from a woman in her sixties or seventies in good health. Each CDR3 is given with its conserved first and last residue. The D gene is left open where the match is weak. Size is stated for part of the rows, as once, few or many counts, or as a class when the clone is expanded.

v_call: TRBV24-1; d_call: TRBD2; clone_size: few; j_call: TRBJ2-1; cdr3_nt: TGTGCCACCAGTGACCCTAGCGGCTACAATGAGCAGTTCTTC; cdr3_aa: CATSDPSGYNEQFF
v_call: TRBV7-2; d_call: -; clone_size: once; j_call: TRBJ1-4; cdr3_nt: TGTGCCAGCAGCCTCGCAGCCGTACGGGAAAAACTGTTTTTT; cdr3_aa: CASSLAAVREKLFF
v_call: TRBV6-5; d_call: TRBD1; clone_size: -; j_call: TRBJ2-5; cdr3_nt: TGTGCCAGCAGTTCCCCGGGACAGGGGGCGCATGAGTACTTC; cdr3_aa: CASSSPGQGAHEYF
v_call: TRBV20-1; d_call: TRBD1; clone_size: -; j_call: TRBJ1-1; cdr3_nt: TGCAGTGCTAGCGAATTCTCCAGGGGGCCCGTGTCTGAAGCTTTCTTT; cdr3_aa: CSASEFSRGPVSEAFF
v_call: TRBV7-3; d_call: TRBD1; clone_size: -; j_call: TRBJ2-7; cdr3_nt: TGTGCCAGCAGCCTCAGAGGCGGGACAGGGGCCTACGAGCAGTACTTC; cdr3_aa: CASSLRGGTGAYEQYF
v_call: TRBV10-3; d_call: -; clone_size: -; j_call: TRBJ2-5; cdr3_nt: TGTGCCATCTCATTGGGAGAGACCCAGTACTTC; cdr3_aa: CAISLGETQYF
v_call: TRBV2; d_call: -; clone_size: -; j_call: TRBJ2-7; cdr3_nt: TGTGCCAGCAGCGGGGTGGGGGATGAGCAGTACTTC; cdr3_aa: CASSGVGDEQYF
v_call: TRBV4-2; d_call: -; clone_size: -; j_call: TRBJ1-1; cdr3_nt: TGTGCCAGCAGCCCCCCGGGGGGAAACACTGAAGCTTTCTTT; cdr3_aa: CASSPPGGNTEAFF
v_call: TRBV28; d_call: TRBD1; clone_size: few; j_call: TRBJ2-1; cdr3_nt: TGTGCCAGCAGCTCTCGGACAGGGGGAATTTTCAATGAGCAGTTCTTC; cdr3_aa: CASSSRTGGIFNEQFF
v_call: TRBV7-2; d_call: -; clone_size: -; j_call: TRBJ1-1; cdr3_nt: TGTACCAGCAGCTTAGTTGGTCAAACTGAAGCTTTCTTT; cdr3_aa: CTSSLVGQTEAFF
v_call: TRBV7-2; d_call: TRBD2; clone_size: few; j_call: TRBJ2-1; cdr3_nt: TGTGCCAGCAGCTTGGGGAGGGGTGAGCAGTTCTTC; cdr3_aa: CASSLGRGEQFF
v_call: TRBV2; d_call: TRBD2; clone_size: few; j_call: TRBJ2-1; cdr3_nt: TGTGCCAGCCTCTTTGCGTCTAGCGGGTCTGACAATGAGCAGTTCTTC; cdr3_aa: CASLFASSGSDNEQFF
v_call: TRBV27; d_call: TRBD1; clone_size: -; j_call: TRBJ1-5; cdr3_nt: TGTGCCAGCAGTTCGACAGGGGTTAGCAATCAGCCCCAGCATTTT; cdr3_aa: CASSSTGVSNQPQHF
v_call: TRBV4-3; d_call: TRBD1; clone_size: -; j_call: TRBJ2-7; cdr3_nt: TGCGCCAGCAGCGCCGACAGGGGGCGTTACGAGCAGTACTTC; cdr3_aa: CASSADRGRYEQYF
v_call: TRBV18; d_call: -; clone_size: once; j_call: TRBJ1-2; cdr3_nt: TGTGCCAGCTCTCTTCGAGGGGACGATGGCTACACCTTC; cdr3_aa: CASSLRGDDGYTF
v_call: TRBV20-1; d_call: -; clone_size: few; j_call: TRBJ2-7; cdr3_nt: TGCAGTGCTAGAGGGGCCCCCCTGGACGAGCAGTACTTC; cdr3_aa: CSARGAPLDEQYF
v_call: TRBV5-4; d_call: TRBD2; clone_size: -; j_call: TRBJ2-7; cdr3_nt: TGTGCCAGCAGCGGGGCTAGCGGGGGTTTCTACGAGCAGTACTTC; cdr3_aa: CASSGASGGFYEQYF
v_call: TRBV20-1; d_call: TRBD1; clone_size: many; j_call: TRBJ2-7; cdr3_nt: TGCAGTGCCCGTGGACAGGGGGCCCCCTACGAGCAGTACTTC; cdr3_aa: CSARGQGAPYEQYF
v_call: TRBV7-9; d_call: -; clone_size: -; j_call: TRBJ2-7; cdr3_nt: TGTGCCAGCAGCGCGCGAGGAACCACCTACGAGCAGTACTTC; cdr3_aa: CASSARGTTYEQYF
v_call: TRBV2; d_call: -; clone_size: -; j_call: TRBJ1-1; cdr3_nt: TGTGCCAGCAGCTCCTTTGCCACAGGGAACACTGAAGCTTTCTTT; cdr3_aa: CASSSFATGNTEAFF
v_call: TRBV10-3; d_call: -; clone_size: -; j_call: TRBJ1-1; cdr3_nt: TGTGCCATCAGTGACGGGGGAATAACCACTGAAGCTTTCTTT; cdr3_aa: CAISDGGITTEAFF
v_call: TRBV11-1; d_call: -; clone_size: -; j_call: TRBJ2-1; cdr3_nt: TGTGCCAGCGGGATCACCTACAATGAGCAGTTCTTC; cdr3_aa: CASGITYNEQFF
v_call: TRBV28; d_call: TRBD2; clone_size: many; j_call: TRBJ2-1; cdr3_nt: TGTGCCAGCAGTACCCGCGTGGCGGGAGACTACAATGAGCAGTTCTTC; cdr3_aa: CASSTRVAGDYNEQFF